This section outlines one T cell receptor beta chain sequence together with its context. CDR3 size: 14 residues. Germline V gene data show CDR1 as SGHNT and CDR2 as YENEEA. Germline trimming cut 4 bases from V and 1 base from J; bases unmatched to any gene: 3. This sample is drawn from a study of blood T cell repertoires in COVID-19. Study-level information: PBMCs, B-cell-depleted T cells, or T cells provided the cDNA or gDNA that made up the material.

Original handling: Amplification of reference gene primers was used by the study to estimate nucleated cell counts. Profiling relied on immunoSEQ multiplex PCR, and the TCRdb table lists in-frame clones only, not all of them. V, J and clone size derive from that table, while D and trimming were established from the DNA sequence. Of some 230,000 clones listed, about nine tenths are singletons. The chain couples TRBV11-3 to TRBJ2-5; 7 bases match TRBD1. This clonotype originated in a man under 40 who had recovered from COVID-19. What was sequenced was peripheral blood. CDR3 residues: CASSSKGAQETQYF. DNA of the CDR3: TGTGCCAGCAGCTCCAAGGGGGCCCAAGAGACCCAGTACTTC.